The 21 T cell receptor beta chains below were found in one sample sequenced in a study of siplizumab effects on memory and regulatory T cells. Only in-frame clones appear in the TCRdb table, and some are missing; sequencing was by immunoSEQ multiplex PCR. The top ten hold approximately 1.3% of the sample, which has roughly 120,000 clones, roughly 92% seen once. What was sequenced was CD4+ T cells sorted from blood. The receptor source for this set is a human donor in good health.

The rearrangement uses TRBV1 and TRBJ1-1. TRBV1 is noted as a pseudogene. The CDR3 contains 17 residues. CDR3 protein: CTSSQGGGTVPNTEAFF. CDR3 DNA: TGCACCAGCAGCCAAGGGGGGGGGACAGTCCCCAACACTGAAGCTTTCTTT.

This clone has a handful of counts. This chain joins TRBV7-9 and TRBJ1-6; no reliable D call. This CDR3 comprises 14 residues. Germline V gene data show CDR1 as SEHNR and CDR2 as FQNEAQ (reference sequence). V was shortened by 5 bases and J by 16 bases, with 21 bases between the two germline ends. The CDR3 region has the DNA TGTGCCAGCAGCCCAAACTCACCGAGGACCTTACTCCACTTT. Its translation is CASSPNSPRTLLHF. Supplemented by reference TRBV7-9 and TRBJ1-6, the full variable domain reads DTGVSQNPRHKITKRGQNVTFRCDPISEHNRLYWYRQTLGQGPEFLTYFQNEAQLEKSRLLSDRFSAERPKGSFSTLEIQRTEQGDSAMYLCASSPNSPRTLLHFGNGTRLTVT.

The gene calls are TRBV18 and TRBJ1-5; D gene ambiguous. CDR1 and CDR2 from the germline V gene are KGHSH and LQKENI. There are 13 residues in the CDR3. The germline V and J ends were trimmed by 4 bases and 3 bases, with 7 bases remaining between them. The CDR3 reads CASSQQFNQPQHF. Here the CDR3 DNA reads TGTGCCAGCTCACAACAGTTCAATCAGCCCCAGCATTTT.

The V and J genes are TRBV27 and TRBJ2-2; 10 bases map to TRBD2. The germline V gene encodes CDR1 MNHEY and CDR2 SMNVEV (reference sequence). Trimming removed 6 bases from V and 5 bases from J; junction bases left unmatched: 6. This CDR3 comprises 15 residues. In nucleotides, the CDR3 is TGTGCCAGCAGGGTAGCGGGGGGAAAAACCGGGGAGCTGTTTTTT. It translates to CASRVAGGKTGELFF.

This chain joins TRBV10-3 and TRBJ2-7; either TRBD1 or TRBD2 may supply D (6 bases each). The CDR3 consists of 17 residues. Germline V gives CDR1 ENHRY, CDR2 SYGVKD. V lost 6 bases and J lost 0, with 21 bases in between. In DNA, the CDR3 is TGTGCCATCAGGGACCCAGCCGGGGGCAATAGCTCCTACGAGCAGTACTTC. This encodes CAIRDPAGGNSSYEQYF.

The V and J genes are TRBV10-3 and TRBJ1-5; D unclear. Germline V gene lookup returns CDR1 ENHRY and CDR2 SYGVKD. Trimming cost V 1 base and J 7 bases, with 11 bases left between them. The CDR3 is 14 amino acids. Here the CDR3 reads CAISEYRNQQPQHF. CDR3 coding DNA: TGTGCCATCAGTGAGTACCGAAACCAGCAGCCCCAGCATTTT.

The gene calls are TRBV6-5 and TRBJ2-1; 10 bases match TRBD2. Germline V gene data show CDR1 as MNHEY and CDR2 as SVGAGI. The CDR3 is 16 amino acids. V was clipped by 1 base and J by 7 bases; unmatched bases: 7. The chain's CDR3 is CASSYLSSGGRNEQFF. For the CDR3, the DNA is TGTGCCAGCAGTTACTTGTCTAGCGGGGGACGGAATGAGCAGTTCTTC.

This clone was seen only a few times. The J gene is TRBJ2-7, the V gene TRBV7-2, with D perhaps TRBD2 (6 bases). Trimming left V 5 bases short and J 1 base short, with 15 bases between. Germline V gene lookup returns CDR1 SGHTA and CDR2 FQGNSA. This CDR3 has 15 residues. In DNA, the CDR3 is TGTGCCAGCAGCCCCTTTCCCCGGGGGTCCTACGAGCAGTACTTC. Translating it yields CASSPFPRGSYEQYF.

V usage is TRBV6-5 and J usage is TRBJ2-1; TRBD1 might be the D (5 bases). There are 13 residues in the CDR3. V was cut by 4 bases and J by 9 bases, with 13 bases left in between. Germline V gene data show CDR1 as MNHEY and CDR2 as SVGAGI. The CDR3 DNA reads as TGTGCCAGCAGTTCAACCCTGACAGCTGAGCAGTTCTTC. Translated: CASSSTLTAEQFF.

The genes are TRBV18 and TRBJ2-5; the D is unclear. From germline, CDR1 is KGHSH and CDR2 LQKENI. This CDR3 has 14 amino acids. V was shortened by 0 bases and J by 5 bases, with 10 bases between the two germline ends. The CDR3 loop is CASSPPQVQETQYF. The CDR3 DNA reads TGTGCCAGCTCACCACCGCAGGTCCAGGAGACCCAGTACTTC.

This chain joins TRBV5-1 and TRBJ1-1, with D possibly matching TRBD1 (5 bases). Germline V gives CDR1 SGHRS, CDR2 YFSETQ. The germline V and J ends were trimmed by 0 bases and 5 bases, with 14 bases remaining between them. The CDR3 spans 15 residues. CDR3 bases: TGCGCCAGCAGCTTGGAGGGGCCGGGAGGGACTGAAGCTTTCTTT. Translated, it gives CASSLEGPGGTEAFF.

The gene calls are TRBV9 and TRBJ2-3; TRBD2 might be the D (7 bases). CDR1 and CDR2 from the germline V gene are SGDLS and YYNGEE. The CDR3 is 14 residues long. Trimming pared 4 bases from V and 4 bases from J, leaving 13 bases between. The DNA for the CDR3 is TGTGCCAGCAGCACTGAGGGGGGGTCAGATACGCAGTATTTT. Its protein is CASSTEGGSDTQYF.

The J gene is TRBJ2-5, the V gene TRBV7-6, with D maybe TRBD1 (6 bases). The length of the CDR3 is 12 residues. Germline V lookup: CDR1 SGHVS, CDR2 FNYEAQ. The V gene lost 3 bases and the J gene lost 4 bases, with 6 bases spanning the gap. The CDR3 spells CASSLDRETQYF. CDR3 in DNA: TGTGCCAGCAGCTTGGACAGAGAGACCCAGTACTTC.

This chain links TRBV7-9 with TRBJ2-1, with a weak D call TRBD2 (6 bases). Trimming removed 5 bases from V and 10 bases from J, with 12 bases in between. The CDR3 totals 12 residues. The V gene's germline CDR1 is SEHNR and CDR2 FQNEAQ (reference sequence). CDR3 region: CASSPPAGEQFF. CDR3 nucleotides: TGTGCCAGCAGCCCCCCGGCGGGAGAGCAGTTCTTC.

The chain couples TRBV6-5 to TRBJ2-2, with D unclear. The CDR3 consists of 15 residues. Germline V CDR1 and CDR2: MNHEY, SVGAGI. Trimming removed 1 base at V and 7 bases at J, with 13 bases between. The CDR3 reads CASSYFPVGSGELFF. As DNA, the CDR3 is TGTGCCAGCAGTTACTTCCCCGTTGGTAGCGGGGAGCTGTTTTTT.

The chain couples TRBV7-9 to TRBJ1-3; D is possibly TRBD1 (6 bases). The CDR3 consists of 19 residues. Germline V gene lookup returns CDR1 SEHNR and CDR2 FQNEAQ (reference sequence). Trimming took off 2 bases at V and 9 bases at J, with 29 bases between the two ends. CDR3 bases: TGTGCCAGCAGCTTAACCTTCTTCGCCCGGGACCGCGAGGGGGGCACCATATATTTT. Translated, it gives CASSLTFFARDREGGTIYF.

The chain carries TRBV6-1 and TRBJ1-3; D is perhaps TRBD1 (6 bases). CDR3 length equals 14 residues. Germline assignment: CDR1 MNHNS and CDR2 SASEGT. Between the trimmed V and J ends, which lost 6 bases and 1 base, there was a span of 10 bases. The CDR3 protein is CASRPQGSGNTIYF. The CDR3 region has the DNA TGTGCCAGCAGACCTCAGGGGTCTGGAAACACCATATATTTT.

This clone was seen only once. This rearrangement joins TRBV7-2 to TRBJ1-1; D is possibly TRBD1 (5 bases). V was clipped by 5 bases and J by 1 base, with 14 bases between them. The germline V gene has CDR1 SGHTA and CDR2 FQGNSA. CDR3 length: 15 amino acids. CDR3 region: CASSPLQVQNTEAFF. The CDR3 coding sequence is TGTGCCAGCAGCCCACTACAGGTTCAGAACACTGAAGCTTTCTTT.

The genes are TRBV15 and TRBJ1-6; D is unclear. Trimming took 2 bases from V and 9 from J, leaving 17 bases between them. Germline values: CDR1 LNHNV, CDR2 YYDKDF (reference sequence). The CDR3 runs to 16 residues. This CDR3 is CATSRTPWATGSPLHF. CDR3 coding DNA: TGTGCCACCAGCAGAACCCCGTGGGCGACGGGTTCACCCCTCCACTTT.

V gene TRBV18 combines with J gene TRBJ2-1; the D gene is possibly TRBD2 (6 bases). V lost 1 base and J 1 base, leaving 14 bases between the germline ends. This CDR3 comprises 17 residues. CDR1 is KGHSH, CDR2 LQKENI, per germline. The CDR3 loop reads CASSPRQSGESYNEQFF. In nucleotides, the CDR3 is TGTGCCAGCTCACCACGGCAATCGGGGGAATCCTACAATGAGCAGTTCTTC.

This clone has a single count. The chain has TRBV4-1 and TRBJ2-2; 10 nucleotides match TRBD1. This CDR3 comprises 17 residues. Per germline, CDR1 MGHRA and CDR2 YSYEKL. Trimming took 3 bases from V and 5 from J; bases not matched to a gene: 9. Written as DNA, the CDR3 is TGCGCCAGCAGCCAGCTGGGGACAGGGGTCAGGACCGGGGAGCTGTTTTTT. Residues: CASSQLGTGVRTGELFF.